This T cell receptor beta chain was observed in a study of cytotoxic CD8 clonotypes in ibrutinib-treated CLL. Study background: Patients: roughly 11 relapsed/refractory, 15 treatment-naive, around 17 IGHV unmutated.

Study outcomes and limitations: Treatment saw public clonotypes, which were uncommon, either contract or stay stable.

Clones were sequenced by immunoSEQ multiplex PCR, and TCRdb holds only the in-frame ones, with some missing. The sample lists fewer than 100,000 clones, 70% to 90% seen once, with less than 6.5% in the top ten. In the case of this clone: No antigen is known for it.

This CDR3 spans 12 amino acids. V was pared by 7 bases and J by 2 bases, with 6 bases between. CDR1 is LNHDA, CDR2 SQIVND, per germline (reference sequence). The sequence was obtained from a human donor with chronic lymphocytic leukemia. The gene calls are TRBV19 and TRBJ2-1, with D unresolved. Sequenced here: PBMCs, sampled before ibrutinib treatment. CDR3 bases: TGTGCCAGTAAGGGCCCCTACAATGAGCAGTTCTTC. It specifies CASKGPYNEQFF.